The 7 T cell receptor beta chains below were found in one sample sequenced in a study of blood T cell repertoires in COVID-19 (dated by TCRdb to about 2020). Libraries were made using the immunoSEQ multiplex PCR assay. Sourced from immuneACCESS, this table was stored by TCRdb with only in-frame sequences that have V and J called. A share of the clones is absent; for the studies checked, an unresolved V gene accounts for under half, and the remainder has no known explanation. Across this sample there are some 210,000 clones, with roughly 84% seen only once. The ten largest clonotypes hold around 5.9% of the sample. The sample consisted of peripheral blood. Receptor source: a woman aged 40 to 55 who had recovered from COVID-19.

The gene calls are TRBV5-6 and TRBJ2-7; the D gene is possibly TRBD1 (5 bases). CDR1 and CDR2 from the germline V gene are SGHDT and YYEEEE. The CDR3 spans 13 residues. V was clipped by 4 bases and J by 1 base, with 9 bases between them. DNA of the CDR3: TGTGCCAGCAGCCCGGACACTTCCTACGAGCAGTACTTC. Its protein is CASSPDTSYEQYF.

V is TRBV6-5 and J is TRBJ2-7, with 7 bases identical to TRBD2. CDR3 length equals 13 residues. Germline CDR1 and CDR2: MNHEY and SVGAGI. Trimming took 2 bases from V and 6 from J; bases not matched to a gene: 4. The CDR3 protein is CASSYTGTTEQYF. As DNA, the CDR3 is TGTGCCAGCAGTTACACCGGGACTACCGAGCAGTACTTC.

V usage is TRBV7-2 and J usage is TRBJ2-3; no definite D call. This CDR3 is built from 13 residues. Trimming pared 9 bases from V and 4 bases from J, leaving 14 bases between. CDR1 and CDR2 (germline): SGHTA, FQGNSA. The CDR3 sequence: CASRGPTADTQYF. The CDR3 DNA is TGTGCCAGTCGTGGGCCGACCGCAGATACGCAGTATTTT.

The CDR3 DNA follows: TGTGCCTGGCGTCTCCGGGGTTGGAATCAGCCCCAGCATTTT. Its translation is CAWRLRGWNQPQHF. This chain uses TRBV30 with TRBJ1-5; D is undetermined. Germline V gene sequence: CDR1 GTSNPN, CDR2 SVGIG (reference sequence). V was clipped by 5 bases and J by 4 bases, with 15 bases between them. The CDR3 is 14 residues long.

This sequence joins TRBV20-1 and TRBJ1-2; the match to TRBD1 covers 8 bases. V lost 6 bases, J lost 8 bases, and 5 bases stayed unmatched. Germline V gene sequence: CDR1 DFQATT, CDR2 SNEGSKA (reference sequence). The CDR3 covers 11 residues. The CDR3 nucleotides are TGCAGTGCCGGACAGGGCCGGGGCTACACCTTC. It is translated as CSAGQGRGYTF.

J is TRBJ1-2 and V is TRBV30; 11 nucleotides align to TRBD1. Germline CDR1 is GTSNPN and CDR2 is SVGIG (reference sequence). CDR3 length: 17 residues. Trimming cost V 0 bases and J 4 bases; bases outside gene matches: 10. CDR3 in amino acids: CAWSVWVGQGVSYGYTF. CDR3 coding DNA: TGTGCCTGGAGTGTGTGGGTGGGACAGGGGGTTTCCTATGGCTACACCTTC.

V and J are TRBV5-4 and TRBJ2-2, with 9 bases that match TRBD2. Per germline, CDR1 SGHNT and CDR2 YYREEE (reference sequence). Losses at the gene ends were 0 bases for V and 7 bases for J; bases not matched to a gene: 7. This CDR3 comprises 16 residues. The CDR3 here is CASSLDSSGVGGELFF. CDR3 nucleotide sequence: TGTGCCAGCAGCTTGGACTCTAGCGGGGTGGGCGGGGAGCTGTTTTTT.